A selection of T cell receptor beta chains follows, all from one sample in a study of cytomegalovirus exposure and HLA in healthy donors. Method: immunoSEQ multiplex PCR; TCRdb's copy keeps in-frame clones and lacks some. This table holds under 200,000 clones, around three quarters found once. Sequences were obtained from PBMCs. These receptors were collected from a middle-aged man in good health and CMV-seronegative. CDR3s include the opening cysteine and the closing phenylalanine or tryptophan. A D gene is named only where the DNA matches it firmly. Some rows have no size entry. The others give once, few or many, or a class for an expanded clone.

V gene	D gene	clone size	J gene	CDR3 protein	CDR3 DNA
TRBV27	TRBD2	once	TRBJ2-7	CASSPLSGRAGEQYF	TGTGCCAGCAGTCCTCTTAGCGGGAGGGCCGGCGAGCAGTACTTC
TRBV28	NA	NA	TRBJ2-1	CASSKERSSYNEQFF	TGTGCCAGCAGCAAGGAGCGGAGCTCCTACAATGAGCAGTTCTTC
TRBV5-1	NA	NA	TRBJ1-1	CASSLVGYPRANTEAFF	TGCGCCAGCAGCTTGGTAGGTTATCCCAGGGCGAACACTGAAGCTTTCTTT
TRBV6-5	NA	NA	TRBJ1-2	CASSHPQNTNYGYTF	TGTGCCAGCAGTCACCCCCAGAACACTAACTATGGCTACACCTTC
TRBV19	NA	once	TRBJ1-5	CASSMRQGSNQPQHF	TGTGCCAGTAGTATGCGTCAGGGATCCAATCAGCCCCAGCATTTT
TRBV27	NA	NA	TRBJ1-1	CASGMGQNTEAFF	TGTGCCAGCGGCATGGGACAGAACACTGAAGCTTTCTTT
TRBV5-1	NA	NA	TRBJ2-2	CASSLDTRENTGELFF	TGCGCCAGCAGCTTGGATACGAGAGAGAACACCGGGGAGCTGTTTTTT
TRBV4-2	TRBD1	NA	TRBJ1-4	CASSQATGNNEKLFF	TGTGCCAGCAGCCAAGCGACAGGGAACAATGAAAAACTGTTTTTT
TRBV5-4	TRBD2	NA	TRBJ2-7	CASSTGTSGSYEQYF	TGTGCCAGCAGCACCGGGACTAGCGGCTCCTACGAGCAGTACTTC
TRBV28	TRBD1	NA	TRBJ1-4	CASGTGDEKLFF	TGTGCCAGCGGGACAGGGGATGAAAAACTGTTTTTT
TRBV5-1	TRBD1	NA	TRBJ2-5	CASSLSSGGRETQYF	TGCGCCAGCAGCCTGTCATCAGGGGGCCGAGAGACCCAGTACTTC
TRBV28	TRBD2	NA	TRBJ2-3	CASSLLAGRDTQYF	TGTGCCAGCAGTTTGCTAGCGGGGAGAGATACGCAGTATTTT
TRBV7-9	TRBD1	NA	TRBJ1-5	CSSSSPHLDRVGQPQHF	TGTTCCAGCAGCTCCCCTCACCTTGACAGGGTGGGTCAGCCCCAGCATTTT
TRBV30	TRBD2	NA	TRBJ2-3	CAWSVAGSRTYTQYF	TGTGCCTGGAGTGTAGCGGGAAGCCGCACATATACGCAGTATTTT
TRBV7-6	TRBD2	NA	TRBJ2-3	CASSFGGGGTDTQYF	TGTGCCAGCAGCTTCGGCGGGGGGGGCACAGATACGCAGTATTTT
TRBV25-1	NA	once	TRBJ2-2	CASSELRASNTGELFF	TGTGCCAGCAGTGAATTACGAGCGTCAAACACCGGGGAGCTGTTTTTT
TRBV13	TRBD1	few	TRBJ2-3	CASSPPTGEDTDTQYF	TGTGCCAGCAGCCCCCCGACAGGGGAGGACACAGATACGCAGTATTTT
TRBV5-6	TRBD1	NA	TRBJ2-5	CASSVSGGVETQYF	TGTGCCAGCAGCGTATCAGGGGGTGTAGAGACCCAGTACTTC
TRBV7-3	NA	NA	TRBJ2-1	CASSLRGNEQFF	TGTGCCAGCAGCTTACGGGGCAATGAGCAGTTCTTC
TRBV2	NA	NA	TRBJ1-1	CASSTDYNTEAFF	TGTGCCAGCAGTACAGATTACAACACTGAAGCTTTCTTT